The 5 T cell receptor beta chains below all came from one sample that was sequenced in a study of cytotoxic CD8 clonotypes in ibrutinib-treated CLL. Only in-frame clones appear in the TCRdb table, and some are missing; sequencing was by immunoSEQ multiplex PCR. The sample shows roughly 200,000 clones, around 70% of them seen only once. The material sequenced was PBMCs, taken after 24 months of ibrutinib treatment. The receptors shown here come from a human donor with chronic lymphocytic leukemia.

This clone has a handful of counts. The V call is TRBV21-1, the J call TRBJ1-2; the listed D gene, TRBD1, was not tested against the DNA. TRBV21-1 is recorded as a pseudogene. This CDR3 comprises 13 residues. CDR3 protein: CASRPQGSYGYTF. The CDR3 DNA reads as TGTGCCAGCAGGCCTCAGGGGAGCTATGGCTACACCTTC.

The CDR3 DNA reads as TGCGCCAGCAGCGACAGAACAAAGAGCTCCTACGAGCAGTACTTC. Translated, it gives CASSDRTKSSYEQYF. V and J are TRBV5-1 and TRBJ2-7, with D perhaps TRBD1 (5 bases). The germline V gene has CDR1 SGHRS and CDR2 YFSETQ. The V end was cut by 4 bases, the J end by 0 bases, with 14 bases between. The CDR3 consists of 15 residues.

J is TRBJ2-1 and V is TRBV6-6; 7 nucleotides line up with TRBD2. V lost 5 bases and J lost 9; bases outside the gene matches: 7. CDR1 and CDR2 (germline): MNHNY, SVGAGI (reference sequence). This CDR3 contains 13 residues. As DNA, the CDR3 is TGTGCCAGCAGTACGGGACTACCCGGTGAGCAGTTCTTC. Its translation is CASSTGLPGEQFF.

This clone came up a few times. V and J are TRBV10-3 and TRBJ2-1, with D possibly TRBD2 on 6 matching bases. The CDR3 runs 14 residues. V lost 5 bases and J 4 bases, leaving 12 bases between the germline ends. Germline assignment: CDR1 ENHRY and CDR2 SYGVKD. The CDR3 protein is CAISTSSIYNEQFF. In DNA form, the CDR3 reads TGTGCCATCAGTACTAGCTCCATTTACAATGAGCAGTTCTTC.

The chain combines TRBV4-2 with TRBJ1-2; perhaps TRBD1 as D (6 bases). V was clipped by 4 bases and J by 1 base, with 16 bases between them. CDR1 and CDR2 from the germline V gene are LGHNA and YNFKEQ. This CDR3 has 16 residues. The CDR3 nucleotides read TGTGCCAGCAGCCTCAGGACCGGGACAAATAACTATGGCTACACCTTC. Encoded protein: CASSLRTGTNNYGYTF.